The rows below give T cell receptor beta chains drawn from one sample of a study of blood T cell dynamics during melanoma immunotherapy. TCRdb's table, derived via immunoSEQ multiplex PCR, lists solely in-frame clones and lacks some. Here the sample spans approximately 10,000 clones, approximately 90% being singletons. The sample here was blood, taken from a patient treated with checkpoint blockade. The receptors derive from a human donor with melanoma. Each CDR3 is given with its conserved first and last residue. The order of the fields is clone size, J gene, V gene, D gene, CDR3 protein, CDR3 DNA. A D gene is named only where the DNA matches it firmly. Clone size is stated in some rows and not others, as once, few, many or a class when expanded.

NA	TRBJ2-6	TRBV7-9	NA	CASSPDGGGANVLTF	TGTGCCAGCAGCCCCGACGGCGGCGGGGCCAACGTCCTGACTTTC
NA	TRBJ1-1	TRBV13	NA	CASSFRALNTEAFF	TGTGCCAGCAGCTTCCGGGCTCTGAACACTGAAGCTTTCTTT
NA	TRBJ1-2	TRBV2	NA	CASSEEQAILGYTF	TGTGCCAGCAGTGAAGAACAGGCGATCTTAGGCTACACCTTC
NA	TRBJ2-2	TRBV11-2	NA	CASSLSTGIGETGELFF	TGTGCCAGCAGCTTAAGCACAGGGATCGGGGAAACCGGGGAGCTGTTTTTT
NA	TRBJ1-4	TRBV4-1	NA	CASSPIQGEKLFF	TGCGCCAGCAGCCCCATTCAGGGGGAAAAACTGTTTTTT
NA	TRBJ1-1	TRBV25-1	NA	CASTLGLGTEAFF	TGTGCCAGCACCTTGGGCCTTGGCACTGAAGCTTTCTTT
NA	TRBJ1-2	TRBV28	TRBD1	CASSLPGGGGYGYTF	TGTGCCAGCAGTTTGCCAGGGGGCGGCGGCTATGGCTACACCTTC
once	TRBJ2-1	TRBV5-1	TRBD2	CASSLGLAGGRHNEQFF	TGCGCCAGCAGCTTGGGACTAGCGGGAGGTCGGCACAATGAGCAGTTCTTC
NA	TRBJ2-7	TRBV5-6	NA	CASSRRLAEQYF	TGTGCCAGCAGCCGACGTCTCGCCGAGCAGTACTTC
NA	TRBJ1-5	TRBV30	NA	CAWSAGSIDQPQHF	TGTGCCTGGAGTGCAGGTAGCATAGATCAGCCCCAGCATTTT
NA	TRBJ1-1	TRBV7-9	NA	CATEFIGPPVNTEAFF	TGTGCCACCGAATTTATAGGGCCACCGGTGAACACTGAAGCTTTCTTT
NA	TRBJ1-2	TRBV27	NA	CASSLGQNYGYTF	TGTGCCAGCAGTTTGGGTCAGAACTATGGCTACACCTTC
NA	TRBJ2-3	TRBV2	NA	CASSGGYSYKDTQYF	TGTGCCAGCAGTGGTGGGTACTCGTATAAAGATACGCAGTATTTT
once	TRBJ2-3	TRBV9	NA	CASSVATSWGGTDTQYF	TGTGCCAGCAGCGTAGCCACTAGCTGGGGGGGCACAGATACGCAGTATTTT
NA	TRBJ1-1	TRBV6-5	TRBD1	CASNQYRGRTEAFF	TGTGCCAGCAACCAATACAGGGGGCGGACTGAAGCTTTCTTT
few	TRBJ1-6	TRBV5-4	TRBD1	CASSFDRGSNSPLHF	TGTGCCAGCAGCTTCGACAGGGGATCCAATTCACCCCTCCACTTT
NA	TRBJ2-7	TRBV7-3	NA	CASSLGYGSYEQYF	TGTGCCAGCAGCTTAGGGTACGGTTCCTACGAGCAGTACTTC
NA	TRBJ2-7	TRBV15	TRBD1	CATSRRDRGLGYEQYF	TGTGCCACCAGCAGAAGGGACAGGGGGCTTGGCTACGAGCAGTACTTC
NA	TRBJ2-2	TRBV19	NA	CASIDFGPGRNTGELFF	TGTGCCAGTATTGATTTTGGGCCTGGGAGGAACACCGGGGAGCTGTTTTTT
few	TRBJ2-1	TRBV5-1	TRBD2	CASSWTSGSHEQFF	TGCGCCAGCAGCTGGACTAGCGGGTCCCATGAGCAGTTCTTC
few	TRBJ2-5	TRBV4-3	NA	CASSQGGYQETQYF	TGCGCCAGCAGCCAAGGGGGGTACCAAGAGACCCAGTACTTC
NA	TRBJ1-1	TRBV28	NA	CASSFQGNTEAFF	TGTGCCAGCAGTTTTCAAGGAAACACTGAAGCTTTCTTT
NA	TRBJ2-7	TRBV2	TRBD2	CASSGGGNEQYF	TGTGCCAGCAGTGGGGGAGGGAACGAGCAGTACTTC
NA	TRBJ1-2	TRBV7-2	TRBD1	CASSLGGQPYGYTF	TGTGCCAGCAGCTTAGGGGGACAGCCTTATGGCTACACCTTC
NA	TRBJ1-5	TRBV5-4	NA	CASSLNQPQHF	TGTGCCAGCAGCTTAAATCAGCCCCAGCATTTT
NA	TRBJ1-3	TRBV5-4	TRBD1	CASSNGQGRNTIYF	TGTGCCAGCAGCAACGGACAGGGACGAAACACCATATATTTT
NA	TRBJ2-7	TRBV2	NA	CASRVRGTYEQYF	TGTGCCAGCAGAGTACGGGGAACCTACGAGCAGTACTTC
NA	TRBJ1-2	TRBV27	TRBD1	CASSFSTGGGYGYTF	TGTGCCAGCAGTTTTTCGACAGGGGGCGGTTATGGCTACACCTTC
NA	TRBJ2-7	TRBV2	NA	CASSDLGQPPYEQYF	TGTGCCAGCAGTGACCTAGGACAGCCGCCCTACGAGCAGTACTTC
once	TRBJ2-1	TRBV28	NA	CATSFWPRGKNEQFF	TGTGCCACCTCTTTTTGGCCCAGAGGGAAGAATGAGCAGTTCTTC
NA	TRBJ2-2	TRBV7-2	NA	CASSLALITGELFF	TGTGCCAGCAGCTTAGCGTTGATCACCGGGGAGCTGTTTTTT
NA	TRBJ2-2	TRBV2	TRBD2	CASSTSGGADGELFF	TGTGCCAGCAGTACTAGCGGGGGGGCCGACGGGGAGCTGTTTTTT
NA	TRBJ1-2	TRBV6-1	NA	CASSEGGGASGYTF	TGTGCCAGCAGTGAAGGGGGGGGCGCAAGTGGCTACACCTTC
NA	TRBJ2-5	TRBV5-4	NA	CASSSGGLGQETQYF	TGTGCCAGCAGCTCCGGTGGTTTGGGTCAAGAGACCCAGTACTTC
NA	TRBJ2-7	TRBV18	NA	CASSPPGAVYEQYF	TGTGCCAGCTCACCCCCCGGGGCCGTCTACGAGCAGTACTTC
NA	TRBJ2-5	TRBV4-2	TRBD1	CASSLGGYRGQEETQYF	TGTGCCAGCAGCCTAGGGGGGTACAGGGGGCAGGAAGAGACCCAGTACTTC
NA	TRBJ1-5	TRBV27	TRBD1	CASSLYGTGEKRNQPQHF	TGTGCCAGCAGTTTGTACGGGACAGGGGAGAAAAGGAATCAGCCCCAGCATTTT
NA	TRBJ1-5	TRBV10-2	NA	CASSRDQGFQPQHF	TGCGCCAGCAGCCGAGACCAGGGATTTCAGCCCCAGCATTTT
NA	TRBJ2-2	TRBV27	TRBD2	CASSQREWTGELFF	TGTGCCAGCAGTCAGCGGGAATGGACCGGGGAGCTGTTTTTT
NA	TRBJ2-4	TRBV7-2	NA	CASSLGETKNIQYF	TGTGCCAGCAGCTTAGGGGAGACCAAAAACATTCAGTACTTC
NA	TRBJ2-5	TRBV2	NA	CASSVDGRGTQYF	TGTGCCAGCAGTGTCGACGGGAGAGGGACCCAGTACTTC
NA	TRBJ2-5	TRBV18	NA	CASSPEAGWRETQYF	TGTGCCAGCTCACCCGAAGCCGGCTGGAGGGAGACCCAGTACTTC
NA	TRBJ2-1	TRBV7-8	NA	CASSLAGGLGSYNEQFF	TGTGCCAGCAGCTTAGCGGGGGGGCTTGGCTCCTACAATGAGCAGTTCTTC
NA	TRBJ1-5	TRBV6-5	NA	CASSALNQPQHF	TGTGCCAGCAGTGCGCTCAATCAGCCCCAGCATTTT
NA	TRBJ2-5	TRBV5-1	TRBD1	CASSSWTGQTQYF	TGCGCCAGCAGCTCCTGGACAGGGCAGACCCAGTACTTC